This TCR beta chain was identified during a study of blood T cell repertoires in COVID-19. About the study: There were acute and convalescent COVID-19 samples, and they came from the United States, Italy and Spain. Nucleic acid was either cDNA or gDNA, and it came from T cells, B-cell-depleted T cells, or PBMCs.

The CDR3 sequence is 18 residues long. V was clipped by 3 bases and J by 5 bases; unmatched bases: 13. Germline assignment: CDR1 SGDLS and CDR2 YYNGEE. Study processing details: Estimation of nucleated cell counts was performed using reference gene primer amplification. Sequencing used immunoSEQ multiplex PCR; TCRdb keeps in-frame clones, though not all of them. Clone size and the V and J calls come from that table; the DNA yielded D and trimming. The sample yields about 70,000 clones, roughly 80% seen once. Input material: peripheral blood. This TCR came from a woman aged 80 or over with acute or convalescent COVID-19. The gene calls are TRBV9 and TRBJ2-5; 13 bases align to TRBD2. The CDR3 nucleotides are TGTGCCAGCAGCGCCCGTAGGTCTACTAGCGGGGGGGCCGAGACCCAGTACTTC. Its protein product is CASSARRSTSGGAETQYF.